The 13 T cell receptor beta chains listed next were all sequenced from one sample in a study of blood T cell repertoires in COVID-19. Profiled with immunoSEQ multiplex PCR; TCRdb holds only in-frame clones, not every one. The sample lists tens of thousands of clones, approximately 88% occurring once. Sequenced: peripheral blood. The receptors were sampled from a woman aged 45 to 65 with acute or convalescent COVID-19.

The table lists this clone with a few counts. The chain joins TRBV2 to TRBJ1-2, with D unclear. The CDR3 length is 13 residues. With 7 bases removed from V and 3 bases from J, the gap between germline ends came to 12 bases. The germline V gene encodes CDR1 SNHLY and CDR2 FYNNEI. As DNA, the CDR3 is TGTGCCAGCACAACTGCGGGAGACTATGGCTACACCTTC. Translating it yields CASTTAGDYGYTF. The whole variable domain, filled in from reference TRBV2 and TRBJ1-2, reads EPEVTQTPSHQVTQMGQEVILRCVPISNHLYFYWYRQILGQKVEFLVSFYNNEISEKSEIFDDQFSVERPDGSNFTLKIRSTKLEDSAMYFCASTTAGDYGYTFGSGTRLTVV.

This chain links TRBV28 with TRBJ2-1; 14 bases are shared with TRBD2. The CDR3 has 17 amino acids. CDR1 is MDHEN and CDR2 is SYDVKM in the germline V gene. Trimming took 6 bases from V and 7 from J; bases not matched to a gene: 11. The CDR3 here is CASRSSTSGRAGNEQFF. The CDR3 nucleotides read TGTGCCAGCAGATCTTCGACTAGCGGGAGGGCCGGGAATGAGCAGTTCTTC.

The CDR3 DNA follows: TGTGCCAGCAGCCCACACCGGGACAGGGCCAAAAACATTCAGTACTTC. This translates into CASSPHRDRAKNIQYF. The V gene is TRBV5-4, the J gene TRBJ2-4, with 8 bases that match TRBD1. CDR1 is SGHNT and CDR2 is YYREEE in the germline V gene (reference sequence). Germline trimming cut 4 bases from V and 1 base from J; bases unmatched to any gene: 7. The CDR3 runs 16 residues.

V usage is TRBV7-9 and J usage is TRBJ2-7, with D perhaps TRBD2 (6 bases). In germline, CDR1 is SEHNR, CDR2 FQNEAQ (reference sequence). V shed 0 bases and J shed 3 bases, with 12 bases lying between them. This CDR3 spans 15 amino acids. As DNA, the CDR3 is TGTGCCAGCAGCTTAGCGGGAGGCACCCACTACGAGCAGTACTTC. Its protein is CASSLAGGTHYEQYF.

The chain employs TRBV5-4 and TRBJ2-3; D possibly corresponds to TRBD1 (5 bases). The CDR3 has 14 residues. CDR1 SGHNT and CDR2 YYREEE come from the germline V gene (reference sequence). V lost 7 bases, J lost 0 bases, and 12 bases lay in between. CDR3 bases: TGTGCCAGCGGCCAGGACACCAGCACAGATACGCAGTATTTT. It encodes CASGQDTSTDTQYF.

The V call is TRBV28, the J call TRBJ1-6, with D possibly matching TRBD1 (5 bases). Trimming removed 3 bases at V and 9 bases at J, with 12 bases between. The CDR3 consists of 14 residues. Germline loops: CDR1 MDHEN, CDR2 SYDVKM. CDR3 in DNA: TGTGCCAGCAGTTTTGCAGGGCCGATTTCACCCCTCCACTTT. It translates to CASSFAGPISPLHF.

J is TRBJ1-5 and V is TRBV30, with D possibly being TRBD1 (6 bases). Germline lookup yields CDR1 GTSNPN and CDR2 SVGIG (reference sequence). The CDR3 has 16 residues. V lost 3 bases and J 3 bases, leaving 18 bases between the germline ends. The CDR3 loop reads CAWSAFPGGDNQPQHF. The CDR3 DNA follows: TGTGCCTGGAGCGCTTTCCCGGGGGGCGACAATCAGCCCCAGCATTTT.

The chain couples TRBV10-3 to TRBJ1-4; weak D call: TRBD1 (5 bases). This CDR3 has 13 amino acids. Trimming removed 8 bases at V and 1 base at J, with 8 bases between. Germline V gene data show CDR1 as ENHRY and CDR2 as SYGVKD. The DNA for the CDR3 is TGTGCCATCCAGGGTAGAACTAATGAAAAACTGTTTTTT. Protein product: CAIQGRTNEKLFF.

J is TRBJ1-2 and V is TRBV5-5; no reliable D call. The CDR3 extends over 11 amino acids. Trimming stripped 4 bases from V and 7 bases from J, with 8 bases between. CDR1 is SGHKS and CDR2 is YYEKEE in the germline V gene (reference sequence). CDR3 region: CASSITGGYTF. DNA of the CDR3: TGTGCCAGCAGCATAACTGGTGGCTACACCTTC. Full variable domain (remainder filled in from reference TRBV5-5 and TRBJ1-2): DAGVTQSPTHLIKTRGQQVTLRCSPISGHKSVSWYQQVLGQGPQFIFQYYEKEERGRGNFPDRFSARQFPNYSSELNVNALLLGDSALYLCASSITGGYTFGSGTRLTVV.

The chain has TRBV2 and TRBJ1-3, with D tentatively TRBD1 (6 bases). CDR1 is SNHLY, CDR2 FYNNEI, per germline. V lost 1 base and J lost 0, with 10 bases in between. The CDR3 extends over 16 amino acids. The CDR3 protein is CASSEGTGLSGNTIYF. Written as DNA, the CDR3 is TGTGCCAGCAGTGAAGGAACAGGGCTCTCTGGAAACACCATATATTTT.

The chain links TRBV6-5 to TRBJ2-5; perhaps TRBD1 as D (6 bases). Germline CDR1 reads MNHEY; CDR2 reads SVGAGI. V shed 10 bases and J shed 7 bases, with 22 bases lying between them. The CDR3 is made up of 14 amino acids. The CDR3 DNA is TGTGCCACCGAGGGGGTTTTGGGCCCCCGGACCCAGTACTTC. This codes for CATEGVLGPRTQYF.

The J gene is TRBJ2-5, the V gene TRBV10-3, with D perhaps matching TRBD1 (5 bases). The CDR3 runs to 18 residues. Trimming removed 0 bases at V and 4 bases at J, with 21 bases between. Per the germline V gene, CDR1 is ENHRY and CDR2 is SYGVKD. CDR3 amino acids: CAISESQVGRTGGETQYF. The CDR3 region has the DNA TGTGCCATCAGTGAGTCTCAAGTAGGACGAACAGGTGGAGAGACCCAGTACTTC.

The chain has TRBV19 and TRBJ1-1; D possibly corresponds to TRBD1 (6 bases). V gave up 1 base and J gave up 1 base, with 10 bases separating them. The length of the CDR3 is 15 residues. Germline assignment: CDR1 LNHDA and CDR2 SQIVND (reference sequence). CDR3 loop: CASSIAGQSNTEAFF. The CDR3 region has the DNA TGTGCCAGTAGTATAGCAGGACAGTCGAACACTGAAGCTTTCTTT.